What follows are 30 T cell receptor beta chains derived from one specimen sequenced in a study of T cells in Graves' hyperthyroidism and ophthalmopathy. Amplification yielded TCR beta CDR3 regions, with RNA transcripts as the source. The TCR CDR3 was amplified in a first-round RT-PCR using the HTBI primer set. One entry per CDR3 protein results from TCRdb running MiXCR on the multiplex PCR reads. The table has about 520,000 distinct CDR3 sequences, around a quarter seen once. The source material was blood. Receptors were obtained from a woman in her 30s with Graves' ophthalmopathy.

This clonotype appeared many times. This chain uses TRBV4-1 with TRBJ1-5; TRBD1 aligns across 7 bases. The CDR3 runs to 15 residues. From germline, CDR1 is MGHRA and CDR2 YSYEKL. The junction had 9 bases not matched to a gene; V was cut back by 4 bases and J by 6 bases. This CDR3 is CASSRGTEESQPQHF. For the CDR3, the DNA is TGCGCCAGCAGCCGTGGGACAGAAGAATCTCAGCCCCAGCATTTT.

The CDR3 nucleotides read TGTGCCAGCAGCTTCGTGGGGGCAAGGAACGGGGAGCTGTTTTTT. Its translation is CASSFVGARNGELFF. This chain connects TRBV11-2 to TRBJ2-2; tentative D call: TRBD1 (6 bases). V was shortened by 3 bases and J by 7 bases, with 15 bases between the two germline ends. The germline CDR1 and CDR2 sequences are SGHAT and FQNNGV. The CDR3 runs 15 residues.

The genes are TRBV28 and TRBJ2-2; 7 nucleotides line up with TRBD2. This CDR3 spans 13 amino acids. The V gene's germline CDR1 is MDHEN and CDR2 SYDVKM. After removal of 6 bases from V and 4 bases from J, the junction contained 2 bases not matched to a gene. CDR3 region: CASRLATTGELFF. CDR3 nucleotide sequence: TGTGCCAGCAGACTAGCGACCACCGGGGAGCTGTTTTTT.

The sample holds a few counts of this clonotype. This may be a read error, as it is one base from a much larger clone. The DNA for the CDR3 is TGTGCCAGTAGTATAGGCGCTGCGGACCGTGCGGGGCCCAAGCATTTT. Translating it yields CASSIGAADRAGPKHF. The V and J genes are TRBV19 and TRBJ1-5; D may be TRBD1 (5 bases). The CDR3 has 16 amino acids. Looked up from germline, CDR1 is LNHDA and CDR2 is SQIVND (reference sequence).

This clonotype was found a few times. V gene TRBV6-2 or TRBV6-3 combines with J gene TRBJ1-3; no definite D call. There are 15 residues in the CDR3. V was clipped by 0 bases and J by 0 bases, with 6 bases between them. Germline CDR1 reads MNHEY; CDR2 reads SVGEGT. The CDR3 reads CASSYSRPSGNTIYF. The CDR3 bases are TGTGCCAGCAGTTACTCTCGGCCCTCTGGAAACACCATATATTTT.

The sample holds many counts of this clonotype. The chain recombines TRBV6-5 with TRBJ1-2, with a weak D call TRBD1 (5 bases). The V end lost 2 bases, the J end lost 4 bases, and 14 bases lay between the germline ends. This CDR3 region has 15 residues. Germline assignment: CDR1 MNHEY and CDR2 SVGAGI. The CDR3 nucleotides read TGTGCCAGCAGTTACCCCGGGGCAGGGAGCTATGGCTACACCTTC. Protein sequence: CASSYPGAGSYGYTF.

This clonotype has ten or more counts. The V and J genes are TRBV5-1 and TRBJ1-1; no firm D call. Per germline, CDR1 SGHRS and CDR2 YFSETQ. V lost 5 bases to trimming and J lost 1 base, with 6 bases between them. CDR3 length: 12 amino acids. CDR3 loop: CASRYQNTEAFF. The DNA of the CDR3 is TGCGCCAGCAGGTATCAGAACACTGAAGCTTTCTTT.

This clonotype has a handful of counts. Relative to the germline gene, one junction end is altered; a read error may explain this. The chain has TRBV5-1 and TRBJ2-2; TRBD1 agrees at 8 bases. The CDR3 has 13 residues. CDR1 SGHRS and CDR2 YFSETQ come from the germline V gene. DNA for the CDR3: TGCGTCAGCTCAGGGGGCTTCACCGGGGAGCTGTTTTTT. Translated, it gives CVSSGGFTGELFF. The whole variable domain, filled in from reference TRBV5-1 and TRBJ2-2, reads KAGVTQTPRYLIKTRGQQVTLSCSPISGHRSVSWYQQTPGQGLQFLFEYFSETQRNKGNFPGRFSGRQFSNSRSEMNVSTLELGDSALYLCVSSGGFTGELFFGEGSRLTVL.

This clonotype was seen many times. The chain employs TRBV3-1 and TRBJ2-5, with TRBD1 matching 8 bases. Trimming removed 1 base from V and 2 bases from J; junction bases left unmatched: 6. CDR1 and CDR2 (germline): LGHDT, YNNKEL (reference sequence). The CDR3 runs 16 residues. CDR3 region: CASSQVTGGWQETQYF. Here the CDR3 DNA reads TGTGCCAGCAGCCAAGTAACAGGGGGATGGCAAGAGACCCAGTACTTC.

V usage is TRBV6-5 and J usage is TRBJ2-7, with 8 bases matching TRBD2. CDR3 size: 16 residues. With 2 bases clipped from V and 4 bases from J, the junction kept 10 bases outside the gene matches. Germline lookup yields CDR1 MNHEY and CDR2 SVGAGI. The CDR3 DNA is TGTGCCAGCAGTTACGAAGGCGGGAGGACCCAGTACGAGCAGTACTTC. This codes for CASSYEGGRTQYEQYF.

This clonotype was seen repeatedly, ten times or more. J is TRBJ1-2 and V is TRBV7-8, with D tentatively TRBD1 (5 bases). V was shortened by 2 bases and J by 4 bases, with 14 bases between the two germline ends. CDR3 length: 15 amino acids. CDR1 is SGHVS and CDR2 is FQNEAQ in the germline V gene. The DNA of the CDR3 is TGTGCCAGCAGCTTAATTAGCGGGACCGGCTATGGCTACACCTTC. Translation gives CASSLISGTGYGYTF.

This clonotype was counted a few times. The rearrangement links TRBV7-2 to TRBJ1-2; a possible D gene is TRBD1 (6 bases). The germline V gene has CDR1 SGHTA and CDR2 FQGNSA. The ends were cut back, 5 bases at V and 8 bases at J, with 12 bases in the middle. This CDR3 has 12 residues. The CDR3 loop reads CASSKGGRGYTF. CDR3 coding DNA: TGTGCCAGCAGCAAAGGGGGTCGGGGCTACACCTTC.

V is TRBV12-3 or TRBV12-4 and J is TRBJ1-3; D possibly corresponds to TRBD1 (5 bases). Between the trimmed V and J ends, which lost 5 bases and 4 bases, there was a span of 12 bases. The CDR3 totals 14 residues. CDR3 amino acids: CASSGRGVGNTIYF. CDR3 in DNA: TGTGCCAGCAGTGGCCGGGGGGTCGGAAACACCATATATTTT.

This clonotype was picked up many times. This CDR3 reads CASSPRTGAQETQYF. In DNA form, the CDR3 reads TGTGCCAGTAGTCCTCGGACAGGGGCCCAAGAGACCCAGTACTTC. The gene calls are TRBV19 and TRBJ2-5, with 9 bases that match TRBD1. J lost 1 base, V lost 5 bases, and 5 bases had no gene match. Germline CDR1 is LNHDA and CDR2 is SQIVND (reference sequence). The CDR3 extends over 15 amino acids. Full variable domain (missing parts from reference TRBV19 and TRBJ2-5): DGGITQSPKYLFRKEGQNVTLSCEQNLNHDAMYWYRQDPGQGLRLIYYSQIVNDFQKGDIAEGYSVSREKKESFPLTVTSAQKNPTAFYLCASSPRTGAQETQYFGPGTRLLVL.

This clonotype has just a few counts. The chain combines TRBV20-1 with TRBJ1-1; unclear D gene. The germline gives CDR1 DFQATT, CDR2 SNEGSKA (reference sequence). This CDR3 region has 13 residues. Trimming shortened V by 0 bases and J by 2 bases, and 7 bases separated the two germline ends. CDR3 protein: CSARDSSNTEAFF. The DNA of the CDR3 is TGCAGTGCTAGAGACTCAAGCAACACTGAAGCTTTCTTT.

This clonotype was seen repeatedly, ten times or more. The rearrangement uses TRBV7-2 and TRBJ2-5; D is ambiguous. CDR3 length equals 12 residues. Trimming removed 5 bases from V and 5 bases from J, with 9 bases in between. Germline assignment: CDR1 SGHTA and CDR2 FQGNSA. CDR3 sequence reads: CASSQGRETQYF. CDR3 DNA: TGTGCCAGCAGCCAAGGGCGGGAGACCCAGTACTTC.

This clonotype was counted ten times or more. The V call is TRBV27, the J call TRBJ2-7, with D possibly TRBD1 on 5 matching bases. This CDR3 is 13 amino acids long. V was shortened by 3 bases and J by 6 bases, with 12 bases between the two germline ends. CDR1 and CDR2 from the germline V gene are MNHEY and SMNVEV (reference sequence). The CDR3 here is CASSFFRDGEQYF. The CDR3 coding sequence is TGTGCCAGCAGTTTTTTCAGGGATGGCGAGCAGTACTTC.

This chain joins TRBV6-5 and TRBJ2-7; D tentatively fits TRBD1 or TRBD2 (5 bases each). The CDR3 spans 13 residues. V was shortened by 4 bases and J by 7 bases, with 14 bases between the two germline ends. Germline CDR1 reads MNHEY; CDR2 reads SVGAGI. DNA for the CDR3: TGTGCCAGCAGTTGGGACCGCAAACCGGAGCAGTACTTC. Its translation: CASSWDRKPEQYF.

This clonotype occurred many times. The rearrangement links TRBV5-1 to TRBJ2-7, with 7 bases matching TRBD2. The CDR3 is 17 residues long. The V segment lost 4 bases and the J segment 3 bases; nucleotides outside the gene matches: 16. Looked up from germline, CDR1 is SGHRS and CDR2 is YFSETQ. Here the CDR3 DNA reads TGCGCCAGCAGCGGGGAGGGGACTCGGGATGGCTACTACGAGCAGTACTTC. Translation gives CASSGEGTRDGYYEQYF.

This clonotype was seen at least ten times. The conserved phenylalanine or tryptophan normally closing the CDR3 is absent here, so this likely arose from a read error. The chain employs TRBV7-7 and TRBJ2-5, with a tentative D call TRBD2 (6 bases). In germline, CDR1 is SSHAT, CDR2 FNYEAQ (reference sequence). The CDR3 totals 14 residues. This chain's CDR3 is CASSSGLYQETQYL. The CDR3 DNA is TGTGCTAGCAGTAGCGGATTGTACCAAGAGACCCAGTACCTC.

This clonotype was found many times. V and J are TRBV3-1 and TRBJ2-2; TRBD2 matches 8 bases. Germline CDR1 is LGHDT and CDR2 is YNNKEL (reference sequence). This CDR3 comprises 17 residues. The ends lost 0 bases at V and 1 base at J; junction bases unmatched: 4. The CDR3, as DNA: TGTGCCAGCAGCCAAGAGGAACTAGCGGTGAACACCGGGGAGCTGTTTTTT. Amino acid sequence: CASSQEELAVNTGELFF. The full variable domain, in which reference TRBV3-1 and TRBJ2-2 provide the parts outside the CDR3, is DTAVSQTPKYLVTQMGNDKSIKCEQNLGHDTMYWYKQDSKKFLKIMFSYNNKELIINETVPNRFSPKSPDKAHLNLHINSLELGDSAVYFCASSQEELAVNTGELFFGEGSRLTVL.

The chain links TRBV6-2 or TRBV6-3 to TRBJ2-7; TRBD2 aligns across 13 bases. Trimming removed 7 bases from V and 11 bases from J; junction bases left unmatched: 5. Germline CDR1 MNHEY, CDR2 SVGEGT. This CDR3 spans 12 amino acids. The CDR3 reads CASTGLAGAEYF. CDR3 nucleotides: TGTGCCAGCACCGGACTAGCGGGGGCGGAGTACTTC.

This clonotype came up many times. The chain links TRBV12-3 or TRBV12-4 to TRBJ1-1; a possible D gene is TRBD1 (5 bases). The CDR3 has 13 residues. V lost 5 bases and J 3 bases, leaving 10 bases between the germline ends. This CDR3 is CASSPEQDTEAFF. CDR3 in DNA: TGTGCCAGCAGTCCAGAACAGGACACTGAAGCTTTCTTT.

This clonotype was seen many times. The gene calls are TRBV12-3 or TRBV12-4 and TRBJ2-5; 9 bases line up with TRBD2. The CDR3 runs to 14 residues. V was clipped by 5 bases and J by 5 bases; unmatched bases: 6. The CDR3 region is CASSAGLAAETQYF. The CDR3 DNA reads TGTGCCAGCAGTGCGGGACTAGCCGCGGAGACCCAGTACTTC.

This clonotype was seen ten or more times. This rearrangement joins TRBV19 to TRBJ1-5; 9 positions match TRBD1. V trimming: 6 bases; J trimming: 7 bases; junction bases outside the gene matches: 10. The CDR3 totals 15 residues. Germline V gene data show CDR1 as LNHDA and CDR2 as SQIVND (reference sequence). CDR3 in DNA: TGTGCCAGTAGCTTGGGACAGGGTGAAAGCCAGCCCCAGCATTTT. It translates to CASSLGQGESQPQHF.

This clonotype was seen at least ten times. The rearrangement links TRBV5-1 to TRBJ1-1, with D maybe TRBD1 (6 bases). The CDR3 is made up of 14 amino acids. V gave up 5 bases and J gave up 5 bases, with 16 bases separating them. The V gene's germline CDR1 is SGHRS and CDR2 YFSETQ. CDR3 coding DNA: TGCGCCAGCAGGACGGGGGGGGGCGGAACTGAAGCTTTCTTT. This encodes CASRTGGGGTEAFF.

This clonotype was counted many times. The chain joins TRBV12-3 or TRBV12-4 to TRBJ1-2; the D gene is possibly TRBD1 (5 bases). The CDR3 spans 15 residues. V dropped 4 bases and J dropped 5 bases, with 17 bases sitting between them. Written as DNA, the CDR3 is TGTGCCAGCAGTTCCGGGGACGGTCCGGGGTATGGCTACACCTTC. Translated, it gives CASSSGDGPGYGYTF.

CDR3 coding DNA: TGTGCCAGCACGGGACGGCACTATGGCTACACCTTC. The encoded protein is CASTGRHYGYTF. The chain recombines TRBV6-1 with TRBJ1-2; tentatively, D is TRBD1 (5 bases). Germline V lookup: CDR1 MNHNS, CDR2 SASEGT. Trimming left V 7 bases short and J 3 bases short, with 9 bases between. The CDR3 covers 12 residues.

Many counts were recorded for this clonotype. The V call is TRBV20-1, the J call TRBJ1-2, with D perhaps matching TRBD1 (6 bases). The germline CDR1 and CDR2 sequences are DFQATT and SNEGSKA (reference sequence). V gave up 1 base and J gave up 3 bases, with 12 bases separating them. CDR3 length equals 14 residues. CDR3 protein: CSARVQAGDYGYTF. The CDR3 DNA is TGCAGTGCTAGAGTTCAGGCAGGGGACTATGGCTACACCTTC.

In its sample, this clonotype was seen many times. The CDR3 region has the DNA TGTGCCAGCAGCTTATACGGGACAGGGGTGGATGAGCAGTACTTC. It specifies CASSLYGTGVDEQYF. V usage is TRBV7-2 and J usage is TRBJ2-7; 10 positions match TRBD1. Germline-derived CDR1 and CDR2 are SGHTA and FQGNSA. Trimming took 2 bases from V and 7 from J; bases not matched to a gene: 8. The CDR3 covers 15 residues.